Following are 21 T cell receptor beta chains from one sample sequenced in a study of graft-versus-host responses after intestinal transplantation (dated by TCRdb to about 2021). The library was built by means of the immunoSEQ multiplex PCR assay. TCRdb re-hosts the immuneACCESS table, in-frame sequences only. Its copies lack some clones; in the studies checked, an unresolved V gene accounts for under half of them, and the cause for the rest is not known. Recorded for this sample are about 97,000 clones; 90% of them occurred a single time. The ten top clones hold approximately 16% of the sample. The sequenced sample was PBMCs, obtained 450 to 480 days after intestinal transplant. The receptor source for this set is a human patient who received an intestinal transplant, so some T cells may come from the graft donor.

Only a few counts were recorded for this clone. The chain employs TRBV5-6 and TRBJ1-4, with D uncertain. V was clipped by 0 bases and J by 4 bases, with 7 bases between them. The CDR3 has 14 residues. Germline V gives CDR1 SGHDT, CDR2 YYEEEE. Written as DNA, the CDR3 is TGTGCCAGCAGCTTGGGGGGTGGTAATGAAAAACTGTTTTTT. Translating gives CASSLGGGNEKLFF.

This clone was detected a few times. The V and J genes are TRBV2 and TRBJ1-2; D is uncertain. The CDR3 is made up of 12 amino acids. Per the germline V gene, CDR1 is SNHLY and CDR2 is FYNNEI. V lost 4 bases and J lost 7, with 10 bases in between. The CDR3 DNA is TGTGCCAGCAGTGTTGGAGAGGGTGGCTACACCTTC. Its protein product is CASSVGEGGYTF. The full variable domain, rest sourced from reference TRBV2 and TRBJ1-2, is EPEVTQTPSHQVTQMGQEVILRCVPISNHLYFYWYRQILGQKVEFLVSFYNNEISEKSEIFDDQFSVERPDGSNFTLKIRSTKLEDSAMYFCASSVGEGGYTFGSGTRLTVV.

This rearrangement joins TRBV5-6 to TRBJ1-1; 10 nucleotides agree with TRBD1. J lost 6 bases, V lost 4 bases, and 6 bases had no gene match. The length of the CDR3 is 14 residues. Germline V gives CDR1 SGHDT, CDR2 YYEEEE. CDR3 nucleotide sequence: TGTGCCAGCAGCCCGGGACAGGGGTTTCCTGAAGCTTTCTTT. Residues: CASSPGQGFPEAFF.

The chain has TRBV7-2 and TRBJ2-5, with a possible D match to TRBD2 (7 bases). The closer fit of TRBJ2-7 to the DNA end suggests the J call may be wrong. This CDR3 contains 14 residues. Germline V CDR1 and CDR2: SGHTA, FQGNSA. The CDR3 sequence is CASRRGGTTYEQYF. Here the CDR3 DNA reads TGTGCCAGCAGAAGAGGGGGGACTACTTACGAGCAGTACTTC.

CDR3 DNA sequence: TGTGCCAGCCGTGGGTCGGGGAACACTGAAGCTTTCTTT. It encodes CASRGSGNTEAFF. The chain has TRBV7-3 and TRBJ1-1; no firm D call. CDR1 SGHTA and CDR2 FQGTGA come from the germline V gene. The CDR3 has 13 amino acids. V lost 8 bases and J lost 1, with 11 bases in between. Looking up the rest from reference TRBV7-3 and TRBJ1-1 gives the full variable domain: GAGVSQTPSNKVTEKGKYVELRCDPISGHTALYWYRQSLGQGPEFLIYFQGTGAADDSGLPNDRFFAVRPEGSVSTLKIQRTERGDSAVYLCASRGSGNTEAFFGQGTRLTVV.

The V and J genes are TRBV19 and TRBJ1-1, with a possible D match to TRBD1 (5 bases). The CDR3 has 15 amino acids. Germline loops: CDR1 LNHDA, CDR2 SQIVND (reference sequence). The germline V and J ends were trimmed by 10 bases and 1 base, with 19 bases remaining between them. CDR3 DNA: TGTGCCACCTTGCCCCAGGGTCACGGGAACACTGAAGCTTTCTTT. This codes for CATLPQGHGNTEAFF.

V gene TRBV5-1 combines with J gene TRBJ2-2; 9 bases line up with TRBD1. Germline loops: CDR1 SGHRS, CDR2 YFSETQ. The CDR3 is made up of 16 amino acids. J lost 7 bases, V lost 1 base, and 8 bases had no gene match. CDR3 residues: CASSLSGQGSVGELFF. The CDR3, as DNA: TGCGCCAGCAGCTTGTCGGGACAGGGATCGGTCGGGGAGCTGTTTTTT.

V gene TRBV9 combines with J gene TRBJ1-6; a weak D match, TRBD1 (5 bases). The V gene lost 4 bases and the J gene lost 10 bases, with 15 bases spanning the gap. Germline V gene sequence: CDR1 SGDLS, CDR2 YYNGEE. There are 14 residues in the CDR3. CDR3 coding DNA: TGTGCCAGCAGCCAATCTCAGGGTTCATCACCCCTCCACTTT. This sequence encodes CASSQSQGSSPLHF.

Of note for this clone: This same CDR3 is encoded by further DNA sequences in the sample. CDR3 protein: CASSDSGSGVTDTQYF. The CDR3, as DNA: TGTGCCAGCAGTGACTCCGGTAGCGGGGTCACAGATACGCAGTATTTT. V gene TRBV6-4 combines with J gene TRBJ2-3; 8 bases line up with TRBD2. CDR3 size: 16 residues. The trim removed 0 bases at V and 2 bases at J, leaving 4 bases unmatched. Germline V gives CDR1 MRHNA, CDR2 SNTAGT.

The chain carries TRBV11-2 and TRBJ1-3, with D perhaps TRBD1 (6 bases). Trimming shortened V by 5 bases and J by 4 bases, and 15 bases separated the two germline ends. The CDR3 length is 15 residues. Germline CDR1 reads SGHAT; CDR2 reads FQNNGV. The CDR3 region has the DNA TGTGCCAGCAGCGTACGTCCCGGGACAGGAAACACCATATATTTT. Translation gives CASSVRPGTGNTIYF.

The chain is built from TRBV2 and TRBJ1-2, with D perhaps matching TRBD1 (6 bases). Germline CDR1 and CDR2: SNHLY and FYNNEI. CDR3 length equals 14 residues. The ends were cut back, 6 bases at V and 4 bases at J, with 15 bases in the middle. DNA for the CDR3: TGTGCCAGCAGCGACCGAGGAGGGGGCTATGGCTACACCTTC. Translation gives CASSDRGGGYGYTF.

The CDR3 region has the DNA TGTGCCAGCAGACACCAGACTAGCTACGGCGGGGAGCAGTTCTTC. Amino acids: CASRHQTSYGGEQFF. The V call is TRBV6-5, the J call TRBJ2-1; 7 bases align to TRBD2. The CDR3 loop spans 15 amino acids. From germline, CDR1 is MNHEY and CDR2 SVGAGI. The trim removed 6 bases at V and 10 bases at J, leaving 15 bases unmatched.

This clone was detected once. CDR3 in DNA: TGTGCCACCAGCGTACAGGGGGCGGCTCAAGGTGAAAAACTGTTTTTT. Its protein product is CATSVQGAAQGEKLFF. V is TRBV15 and J is TRBJ1-4; 9 bases map to TRBD1. The germline V gene has CDR1 LNHNV and CDR2 YYDKDF (reference sequence). The CDR3 totals 16 residues. V trimming: 5 bases; J trimming: 7 bases; junction bases outside the gene matches: 11.

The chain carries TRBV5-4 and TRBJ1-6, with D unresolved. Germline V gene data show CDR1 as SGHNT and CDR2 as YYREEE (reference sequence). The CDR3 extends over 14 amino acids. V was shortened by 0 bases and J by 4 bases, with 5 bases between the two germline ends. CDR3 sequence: CASSLEGYNSPLHF. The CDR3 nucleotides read TGTGCCAGCAGCTTGGAGGGTTATAATTCACCCCTCCACTTT.

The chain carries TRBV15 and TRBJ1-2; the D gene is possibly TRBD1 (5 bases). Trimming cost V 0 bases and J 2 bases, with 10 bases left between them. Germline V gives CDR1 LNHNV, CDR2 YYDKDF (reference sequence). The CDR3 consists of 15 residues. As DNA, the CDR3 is TGTGCCACCAGCAGAGATTCGGGGGGGAACTATGGCTACACCTTC. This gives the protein CATSRDSGGNYGYTF. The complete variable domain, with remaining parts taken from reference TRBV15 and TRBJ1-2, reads DAMVIQNPRYQVTQFGKPVTLSCSQTLNHNVMYWYQQKSSQAPKLLFHYYDKDFNNEADTPDNFQSRRPNTSFCFLDIRSPGLGDTAMYLCATSRDSGGNYGYTFGSGTRLTVV.

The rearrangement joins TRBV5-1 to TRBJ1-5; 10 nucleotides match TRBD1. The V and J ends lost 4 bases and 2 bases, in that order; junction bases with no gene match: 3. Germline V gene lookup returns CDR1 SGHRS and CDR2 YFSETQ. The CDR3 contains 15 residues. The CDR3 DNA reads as TGCGCCAGCAGCAACGGACAGGGGGGCAATCAGCCCCAGCATTTT. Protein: CASSNGQGGNQPQHF.

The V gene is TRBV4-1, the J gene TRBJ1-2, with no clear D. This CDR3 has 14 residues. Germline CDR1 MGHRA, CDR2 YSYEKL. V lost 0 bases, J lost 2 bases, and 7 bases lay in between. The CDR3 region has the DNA TGCGCCAGCAGCCAAGATCCCGTCAACTATGGCTACACCTTC. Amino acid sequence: CASSQDPVNYGYTF.

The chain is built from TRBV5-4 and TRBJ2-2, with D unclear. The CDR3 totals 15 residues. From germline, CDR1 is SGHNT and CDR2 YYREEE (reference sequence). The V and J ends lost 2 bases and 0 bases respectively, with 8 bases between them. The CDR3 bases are TGTGCCAGCAGCTTCTCACTGGCGAACACCGGGGAGCTGTTTTTT. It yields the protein CASSFSLANTGELFF.

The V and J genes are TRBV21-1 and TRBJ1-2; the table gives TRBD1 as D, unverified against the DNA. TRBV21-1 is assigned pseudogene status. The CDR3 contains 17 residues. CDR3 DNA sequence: TGTGCCAGCAGCACAAGGGGGATTCGGTGGGCTAAATGTGGCTACACCTTC. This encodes CASSTRGIRWAKCGYTF.

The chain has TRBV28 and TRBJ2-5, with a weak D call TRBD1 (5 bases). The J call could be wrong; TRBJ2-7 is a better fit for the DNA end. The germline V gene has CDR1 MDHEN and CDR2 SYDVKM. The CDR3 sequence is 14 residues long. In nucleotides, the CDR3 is TGTGCCAGCAGTTTATCCAGGGTTCTCTACGAGCAGTACTTC. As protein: CASSLSRVLYEQYF.

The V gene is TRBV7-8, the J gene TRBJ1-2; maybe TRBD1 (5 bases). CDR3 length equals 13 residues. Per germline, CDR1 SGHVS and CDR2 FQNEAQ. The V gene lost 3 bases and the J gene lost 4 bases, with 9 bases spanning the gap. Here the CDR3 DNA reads TGTGCCAGCAGCTTGGGACTGCCCTATGGCTACACCTTC. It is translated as CASSLGLPYGYTF.